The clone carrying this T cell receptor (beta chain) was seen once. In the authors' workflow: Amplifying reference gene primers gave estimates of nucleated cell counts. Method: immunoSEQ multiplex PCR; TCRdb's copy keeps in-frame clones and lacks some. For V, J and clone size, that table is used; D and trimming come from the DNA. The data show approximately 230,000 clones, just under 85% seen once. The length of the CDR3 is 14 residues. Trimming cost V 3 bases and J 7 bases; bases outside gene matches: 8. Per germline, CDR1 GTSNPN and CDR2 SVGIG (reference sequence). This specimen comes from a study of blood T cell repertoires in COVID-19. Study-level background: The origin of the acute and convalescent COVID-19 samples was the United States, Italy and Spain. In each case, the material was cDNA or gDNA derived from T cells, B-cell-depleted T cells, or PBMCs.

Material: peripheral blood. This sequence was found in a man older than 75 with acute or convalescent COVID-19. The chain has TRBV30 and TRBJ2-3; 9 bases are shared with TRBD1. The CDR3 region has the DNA TGTGCCTGGAGGACGGGACAGGGCTCGAATACGCAGTATTTT. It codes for CAWRTGQGSNTQYF.